One and the same sample provided the 22 T cell receptor beta chains below, sequenced in a study of blood T cell repertoires in COVID-19. Libraries were prepared by immunoSEQ multiplex PCR; TCRdb keeps only in-frame clonotypes and omits some of them. The data hold over 15,000 clones, with roughly 87% observed a single time. The source material was peripheral blood. The source is a human donor in a cohort sampled during active COVID-19. The donor label of this sample is uncertain.

The genes are TRBV9 and TRBJ2-7, with 7 bases aligning to TRBD2. Looked up from germline, CDR1 is SGDLS and CDR2 is YYNGEE. The CDR3 runs to 16 residues. The J segment lost 2 bases and the V segment lost 0 bases, leaving 8 bases of the junction unmatched. As DNA, the CDR3 is TGTGCCAGCAGCGTAGGGTTGGCTAGCGGAACCTACGAGCAGTACTTC. Translating it yields CASSVGLASGTYEQYF.

This rearrangement joins TRBV4-2 to TRBJ2-7; D may be TRBD2 (5 bases). The CDR3 runs to 14 residues. Germline loops: CDR1 LGHNA, CDR2 YNFKEQ. V shed 0 bases and J shed 9 bases, with 15 bases lying between them. The CDR3: CASSQDTGSRVQYF. DNA of the CDR3: TGTGCCAGCAGCCAAGACACGGGATCGAGGGTGCAGTACTTC.

The DNA of the CDR3 is TGCAGTGCTTGGACAGGGGAGACCCAGTACTTC. Residues: CSAWTGETQYF. The chain combines TRBV20-1 with TRBJ2-5; TRBD1 matches 8 bases. J was trimmed by 5 bases and V by 5 bases; bases with no gene match: 1. CDR1 is DFQATT, CDR2 SNEGSKA, per germline (reference sequence). CDR3 length: 11 amino acids.

The chain has TRBV9 and TRBJ2-2; 8 bases match TRBD2. CDR1 is SGDLS and CDR2 is YYNGEE in the germline V gene. The trim removed 4 bases at V and 5 bases at J, leaving 4 bases unmatched. The CDR3 is 14 amino acids. In DNA form, the CDR3 reads TGTGCCAGCAGCCCCGGGAGGGTGACCGGGGAGCTGTTTTTT. Protein: CASSPGRVTGELFF. The variable domain in full, with the rest retrieved from reference TRBV9 and TRBJ2-2, is DSGVTQTPKHLITATGQRVTLRCSPRSGDLSVYWYQQSLDQGLQFLIQYYNGEERAKGNILERFSAQQFPDLHSELNLSSLELGDSALYFCASSPGRVTGELFFGEGSRLTVL.

The chain uses TRBV10-3 and TRBJ2-1; 10 bases match TRBD1. This CDR3 has 16 amino acids. With V trimmed by 4 bases and J by 5 bases, 8 bases remained unmatched. CDR1 and CDR2 (germline): ENHRY, SYGVKD. CDR3 nucleotide sequence: TGTGCCATCAGTGGGGGAAGACAGGGGGCTAACAATGAGCAGTTCTTC. The encoded protein is CAISGGRQGANNEQFF.

The chain uses TRBV24-1 and TRBJ2-1, with 8 positions matching TRBD2. The germline V gene has CDR1 KGHDR and CDR2 SFDVKD. V shed 3 bases, J shed 6 bases, and the junction held 12 bases outside the gene matches. The CDR3 loop spans 17 amino acids. The CDR3 loop reads CATSDPRGALMVNEQFF. CDR3 nucleotide sequence: TGTGCCACCAGTGATCCGCGGGGGGCTTTGATGGTCAATGAGCAGTTCTTC.

This chain connects TRBV19 to TRBJ2-7, with TRBD2 matching over 8 bases. The V segment lost 3 bases and the J segment 2 bases; nucleotides outside the gene matches: 6. The V gene's germline CDR1 is LNHDA and CDR2 SQIVND (reference sequence). The CDR3 spans 15 residues. CDR3 DNA sequence: TGTGCCAGTAGTATCCGGACGGGGGGGGCCTACGAGCAGTACTTC. This encodes CASSIRTGGAYEQYF.

This chain connects TRBV10-3 to TRBJ2-1; TRBD1 matches 7 bases. Trimming removed 5 bases from V and 7 bases from J; junction bases left unmatched: 17. CDR3 length equals 17 residues. Germline values: CDR1 ENHRY, CDR2 SYGVKD. The CDR3 DNA reads as TGTGCCATCAGTCCAGGGGGACAGCTCTCTACGGGAAATGAGCAGTTCTTC. This gives the protein CAISPGGQLSTGNEQFF.

The rearrangement joins TRBV11-2 to TRBJ2-7; 14 nucleotides match TRBD2. The germline V gene has CDR1 SGHAT and CDR2 FQNNGV. The CDR3 consists of 19 residues. V lost 5 bases and J lost 3; bases outside the gene matches: 15. The CDR3 here is CASSPRRLAGGQENYEQYF. The CDR3, as DNA: TGTGCCAGCAGCCCTCGCAGACTAGCGGGAGGGCAAGAGAACTACGAGCAGTACTTC.

The chain combines TRBV10-3 with TRBJ2-3; perhaps TRBD2 as D (5 bases). The length of the CDR3 is 12 residues. V lost 8 bases and J 1 base, leaving 7 bases between the germline ends. Germline lookup yields CDR1 ENHRY and CDR2 SYGVKD. CDR3 bases: TGTGCCATCGGAGCGGGCACAGATACGCAGTATTTT. Translated, it gives CAIGAGTDTQYF.

The genes are TRBV19 and TRBJ2-1, with TRBD2 matching over 12 bases. The ends lost 3 bases at V and 0 bases at J; junction bases unmatched: 3. This CDR3 has 17 amino acids. The germline V gene encodes CDR1 LNHDA and CDR2 SQIVND (reference sequence). The CDR3 nucleotides read TGTGCCAGTAGTATCAGACTAGCGGGAGTCTCCTACAATGAGCAGTTCTTC. Translating gives CASSIRLAGVSYNEQFF.

This clone was found once. This chain uses TRBV23-1 with TRBJ2-7; 10 bases fit TRBD1. TRBV23-1 is sorted into the ORF group, with uncertain function. The CDR3 extends over 16 amino acids. The ends lost 0 bases at V and 4 bases at J; junction bases unmatched: 6. CDR3 bases: TGCGCCAGCAGTCAATCCCGACAGGGGGCATTGTACGAGCAGTACTTC. This encodes CASSQSRQGALYEQYF.

This clone was seen just once. The genes are TRBV6-5 and TRBJ2-1; D perhaps matches TRBD2 (5 bases). This CDR3 spans 13 amino acids. CDR1 is MNHEY and CDR2 is SVGAGI in the germline V gene. Deletions cut 7 bases from V and 4 bases from J, with 11 bases between. CDR3 sequence reads: CASKVGEYNEQFF. The CDR3 DNA sequence: TGTGCCAGCAAGGTGGGAGAGTACAATGAGCAGTTCTTC.

The rearrangement uses TRBV19 and TRBJ2-2; TRBD2 aligns across 10 bases. In germline, CDR1 is LNHDA, CDR2 SQIVND (reference sequence). Losses at the gene ends were 1 base for V and 0 bases for J; bases not matched to a gene: 2. CDR3 size: 17 residues. CDR3 bases: TGTGCCAGTAGTATAGCTAGCGGGAGACCGAACACCGGGGAGCTGTTTTTT. Amino acids: CASSIASGRPNTGELFF.

J is TRBJ2-2 and V is TRBV19, with D perhaps TRBD1 (5 bases). The germline gives CDR1 LNHDA, CDR2 SQIVND (reference sequence). The V end lost 3 bases, the J end lost 0 bases, and 14 bases lay between the germline ends. CDR3 length: 17 amino acids. CDR3 protein: CASSIIGQAPNTGELFF. CDR3 DNA sequence: TGTGCCAGTAGTATCATAGGACAAGCGCCGAACACCGGGGAGCTGTTTTTT.

The chain carries TRBV5-1 and TRBJ1-4; 10 bases fit TRBD1. The V gene's germline CDR1 is SGHRS and CDR2 YFSETQ. The CDR3 has 15 residues. V lost 0 bases, J lost 5 bases, and 1 base stayed unmatched. The DNA for the CDR3 is TGCGCCAGCAGCTTGGGGGGACAGGGGAATGAAAAACTGTTTTTT. Translating gives CASSLGGQGNEKLFF.

V gene TRBV6-1 combines with J gene TRBJ2-5, with a weak D call TRBD1 (6 bases). The V gene lost 0 bases and the J gene lost 6 bases, with 14 bases spanning the gap. Germline V lookup: CDR1 MNHNS, CDR2 SASEGT. The CDR3 runs 15 residues. The CDR3 spells CASSEAGGPRKTQYF. CDR3 nucleotide sequence: TGTGCCAGCAGTGAAGCTGGGGGCCCCCGGAAGACCCAGTACTTC.

This clone was detected only once. The chain couples TRBV5-1 to TRBJ1-6; 7 nucleotides line up with TRBD1. J was trimmed by 7 bases and V by 4 bases; bases with no gene match: 11. This CDR3 spans 16 amino acids. CDR1 is SGHRS, CDR2 YFSETQ, per germline. The CDR3 DNA reads TGCGCCAGCAGCCCGCTAAGTGACAGGGAAAATTCACCCCTCCACTTT. Translating gives CASSPLSDRENSPLHF.

The chain carries TRBV5-1 and TRBJ2-7, with 15 bases fitting TRBD2. Germline V gives CDR1 SGHRS, CDR2 YFSETQ. The CDR3 covers 15 residues. Trimming at V came to 2 bases and at J to 7 bases, leaving 4 bases not matched to a gene. The chain's CDR3 is CASSLSGLAGGEQYF. CDR3 bases: TGCGCCAGCAGCTTATCGGGACTAGCGGGAGGAGAGCAGTACTTC.

The V call is TRBV6-2 or TRBV6-3, the J call TRBJ2-6, with D hard to call. Germline values: CDR1 MNHEY, CDR2 SVGEGT. Trimming left V 0 bases short and J 0 bases short, with 6 bases between. CDR3 size: 16 residues. The CDR3 is CASSYSEYSGANVLTF. In nucleotides, the CDR3 is TGTGCCAGCAGTTACTCCGAGTACTCTGGGGCCAACGTCCTGACTTTC.

The CDR3 protein is CASSLDLTHRETQYF. CDR3 nucleotide sequence: TGTGCCAGCAGCTTAGACTTGACACATCGGGAGACCCAGTACTTC. The chain combines TRBV11-3 with TRBJ2-5; D is ambiguous. Germline CDR1 is SGHNT and CDR2 is YENEEA. V lost 0 bases to trimming and J lost 5 bases, with 13 bases between them. CDR3 length: 15 amino acids.

This sequence joins TRBV9 and TRBJ1-1; the match to TRBD1 covers 7 bases. The germline V gene has CDR1 SGDLS and CDR2 YYNGEE. The CDR3 sequence is 15 residues long. V dropped 0 bases and J dropped 2; count of bases not matched to a gene: 4. This chain's CDR3 is CASSVVGGGNTEAFF. In DNA, the CDR3 is TGTGCCAGCAGCGTAGTAGGAGGGGGCAACACTGAAGCTTTCTTT.